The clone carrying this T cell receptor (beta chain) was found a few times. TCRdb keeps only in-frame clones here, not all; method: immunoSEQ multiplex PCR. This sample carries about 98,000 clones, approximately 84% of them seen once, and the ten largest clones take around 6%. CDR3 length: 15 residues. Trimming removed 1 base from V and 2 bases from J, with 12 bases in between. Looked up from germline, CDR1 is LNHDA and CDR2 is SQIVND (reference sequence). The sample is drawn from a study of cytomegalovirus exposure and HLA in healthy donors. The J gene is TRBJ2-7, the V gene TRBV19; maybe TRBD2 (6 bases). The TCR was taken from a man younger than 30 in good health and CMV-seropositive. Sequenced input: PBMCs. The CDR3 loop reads CASSIAPGGTYEQYF. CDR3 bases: TGTGCCAGTAGTATAGCCCCTGGGGGGACCTACGAGCAGTACTTC.